This TCR beta chain derives from a study of lymphopenia after photon versus proton radiotherapy. General study findings and limits: After the lymphocyte nadir, photon-treated repertoires showed oligoclonal expansion, especially of CD8+ Temra cells. Only patients who died were analyzed for survival; proton advantage is unproven.

V gave up 2 bases and J gave up 3 bases, with 8 bases separating them. The CDR3 length is 14 residues. Germline V gene sequence: CDR1 SGHTA, CDR2 FQGNSA. As to this clone: What it recognizes is unknown.

Libraries were prepared by immunoSEQ multiplex PCR; TCRdb keeps only in-frame clonotypes and omits some of them. Of 39,000 or so clones listed, 92% were seen once; the top ten hold around 15%. Sample: peripheral blood, taken from a patient treated with photon-based radiotherapy. The chain joins TRBV7-2 to TRBJ1-5, with no clear D. The clonotype originates from a man aged 60 to 69 with cholangiocarcinoma. This chain's CDR3 is CASSLRSYNQPQHF. The DNA of the CDR3 is TGTGCCAGCAGCTTAAGATCCTACAATCAGCCCCAGCATTTT.